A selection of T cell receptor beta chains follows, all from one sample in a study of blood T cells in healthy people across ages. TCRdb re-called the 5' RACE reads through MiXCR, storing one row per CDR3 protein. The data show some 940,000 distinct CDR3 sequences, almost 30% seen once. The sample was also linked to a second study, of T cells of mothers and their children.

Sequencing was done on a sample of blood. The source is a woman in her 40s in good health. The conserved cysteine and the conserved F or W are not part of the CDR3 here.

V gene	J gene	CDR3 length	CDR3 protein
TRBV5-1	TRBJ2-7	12	ASSFQQGPYEQY
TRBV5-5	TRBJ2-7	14	ASSLDPGQVSYEQY
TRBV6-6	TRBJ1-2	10	ATSRAQYGYT
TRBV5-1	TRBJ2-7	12	ASSGDARSYEQY
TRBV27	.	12	ASSLSYRDNEQY
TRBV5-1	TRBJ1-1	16	ASTKGWGAETLNTEAF
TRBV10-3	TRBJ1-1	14	ATSGQKGPMNTEAF
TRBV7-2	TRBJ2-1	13	ASSLIQGTYNGQF
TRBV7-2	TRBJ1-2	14	ASSLGKDRGNYGYT
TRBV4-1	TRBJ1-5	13	ASSWGKGAGGAQH
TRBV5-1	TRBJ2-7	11	ASGRGEIHEQY
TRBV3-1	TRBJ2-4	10	ASSQVQTITY
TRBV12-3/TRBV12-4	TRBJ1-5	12	ASSPGALNRPQH
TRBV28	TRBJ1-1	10	ASSFRITEAF
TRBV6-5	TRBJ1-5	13	ASSGSGVRNQPQH
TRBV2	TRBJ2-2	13	ASSHDINNTGELF
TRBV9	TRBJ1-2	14	ASSITVGGRDYGYT
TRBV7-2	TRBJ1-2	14	ASSAGTVLTGYGYT
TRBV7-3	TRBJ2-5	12	ASSPSGGRETQY
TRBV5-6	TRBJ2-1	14	ASSWGQGAILGEQF
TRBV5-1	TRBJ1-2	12	ASSATQTNYGYT
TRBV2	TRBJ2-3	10	ASSESVVLQY
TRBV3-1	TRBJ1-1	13	ASRLSGTGPSEAF
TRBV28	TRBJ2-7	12	ASKPNRGPYEQY
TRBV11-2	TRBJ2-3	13	ASSSVVLAGDTQY